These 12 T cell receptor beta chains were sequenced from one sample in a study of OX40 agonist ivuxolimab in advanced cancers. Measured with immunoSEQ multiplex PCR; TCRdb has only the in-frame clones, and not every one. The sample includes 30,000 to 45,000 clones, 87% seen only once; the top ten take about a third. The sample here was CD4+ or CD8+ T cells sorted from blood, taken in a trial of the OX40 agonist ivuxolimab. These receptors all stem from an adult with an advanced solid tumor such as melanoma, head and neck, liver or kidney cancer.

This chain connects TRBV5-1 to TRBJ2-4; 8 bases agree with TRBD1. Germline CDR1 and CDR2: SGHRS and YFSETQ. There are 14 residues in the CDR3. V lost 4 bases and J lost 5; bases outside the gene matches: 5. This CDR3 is CASSPTGVENIQYF. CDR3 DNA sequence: TGCGCCAGCAGCCCGACAGGGGTGGAAAACATTCAGTACTTC.

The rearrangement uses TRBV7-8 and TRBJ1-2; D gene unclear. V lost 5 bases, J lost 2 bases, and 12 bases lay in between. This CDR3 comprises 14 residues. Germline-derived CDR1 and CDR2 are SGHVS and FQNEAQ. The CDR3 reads CASSRQDGNYGYTF. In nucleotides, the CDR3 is TGTGCCAGCAGCCGCCAAGACGGGAACTATGGCTACACCTTC. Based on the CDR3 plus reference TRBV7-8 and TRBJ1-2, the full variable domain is GAGVSQSPRYKVAKRGQDVALRCDPISGHVSLFWYQQALGQGPEFLTYFQNEAQLDKSGLPSDRFFAERPEGSVSTLKIQRTQQEDSAVYLCASSRQDGNYGYTFGSGTRLTVV.

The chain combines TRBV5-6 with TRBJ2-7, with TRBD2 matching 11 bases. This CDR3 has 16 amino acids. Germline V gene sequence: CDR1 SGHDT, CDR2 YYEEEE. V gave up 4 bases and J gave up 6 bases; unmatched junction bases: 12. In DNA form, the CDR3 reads TGTGCCAGCAGCCGGGGGCTAGCGGGGGGTCGAAGCGAGCAGTACTTC. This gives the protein CASSRGLAGGRSEQYF.

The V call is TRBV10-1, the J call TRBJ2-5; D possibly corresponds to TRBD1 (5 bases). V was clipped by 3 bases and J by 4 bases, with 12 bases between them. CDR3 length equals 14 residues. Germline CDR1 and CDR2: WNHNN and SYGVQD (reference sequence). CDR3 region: CASSESTDRETQYF. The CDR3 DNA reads TGCGCCAGCAGTGAATCGACAGATCGAGAGACCCAGTACTTC.

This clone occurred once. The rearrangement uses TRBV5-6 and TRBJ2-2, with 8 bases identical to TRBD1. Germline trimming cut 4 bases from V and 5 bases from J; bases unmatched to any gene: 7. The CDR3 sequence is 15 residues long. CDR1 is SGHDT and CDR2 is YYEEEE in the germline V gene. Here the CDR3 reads CASSTGQAMTGELFF. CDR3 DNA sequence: TGTGCCAGCAGCACGGGACAGGCGATGACCGGGGAGCTGTTTTTT.

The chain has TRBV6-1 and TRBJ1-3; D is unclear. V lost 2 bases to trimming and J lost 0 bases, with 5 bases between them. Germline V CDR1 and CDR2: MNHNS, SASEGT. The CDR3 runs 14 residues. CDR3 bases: TGTGCCAGCAGTGAAACAGACTCTGGAAACACCATATATTTT. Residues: CASSETDSGNTIYF.

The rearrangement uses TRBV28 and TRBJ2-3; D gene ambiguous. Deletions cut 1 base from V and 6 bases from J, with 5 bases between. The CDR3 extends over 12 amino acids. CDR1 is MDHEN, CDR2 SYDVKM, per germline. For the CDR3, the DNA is TGTGCCAGCAGTTTATCGTCTGATACGCAGTATTTT. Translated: CASSLSSDTQYF.

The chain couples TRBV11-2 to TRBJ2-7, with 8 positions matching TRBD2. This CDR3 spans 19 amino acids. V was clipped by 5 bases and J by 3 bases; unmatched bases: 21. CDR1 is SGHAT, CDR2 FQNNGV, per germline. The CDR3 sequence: CASSALRAVRAGVSYEQYF. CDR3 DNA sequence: TGTGCCAGCAGCGCCCTGCGGGCGGTGAGAGCGGGAGTAAGCTACGAGCAGTACTTC.

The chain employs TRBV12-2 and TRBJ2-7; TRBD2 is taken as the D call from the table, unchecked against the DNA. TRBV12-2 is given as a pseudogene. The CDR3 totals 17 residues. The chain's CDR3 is CASRLTPVEPHSYEQYF. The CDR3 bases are TGTGCAAGTCGCTTAACCCCCGTGGAGCCTCACTCCTACGAGCAGTACTTC.

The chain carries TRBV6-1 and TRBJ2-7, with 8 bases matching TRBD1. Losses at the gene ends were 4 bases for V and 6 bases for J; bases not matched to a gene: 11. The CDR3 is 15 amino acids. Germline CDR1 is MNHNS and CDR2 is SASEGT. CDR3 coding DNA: TGTGCCAGCAGTGTACGACAGGGGAAGGCGAGCGAGCAGTACTTC. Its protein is CASSVRQGKASEQYF.

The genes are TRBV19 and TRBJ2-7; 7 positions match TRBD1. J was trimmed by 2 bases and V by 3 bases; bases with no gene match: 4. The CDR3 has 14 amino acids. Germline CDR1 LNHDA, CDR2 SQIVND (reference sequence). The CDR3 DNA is TGTGCCAGTAGTATGAGCCAGGGGGCCTACGAGCAGTACTTC. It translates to CASSMSQGAYEQYF.

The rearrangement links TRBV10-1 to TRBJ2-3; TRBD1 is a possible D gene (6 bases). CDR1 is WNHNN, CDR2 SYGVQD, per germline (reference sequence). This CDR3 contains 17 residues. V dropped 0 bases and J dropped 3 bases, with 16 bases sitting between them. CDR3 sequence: CASSESSPRGTTDTQYF. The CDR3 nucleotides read TGCGCCAGCAGTGAGTCATCCCCCAGGGGTACTACAGATACGCAGTATTTT.